The TCR beta chain under discussion was sequenced for a study of shared clonotypes between healthy human individuals. Study-wide context: The plates for each donor numbered three CD4 naive, three CD4 memory, two CD8 naive and one CD8 memory.

Germline loops: CDR1 KGHSH, CDR2 LQKENI. This CDR3 is 12 amino acids long. V was trimmed by 8 bases and J by 1 base, leaving 9 bases between them. Findings of the study overall: Collection of samples was limited to blood; tissue repertoires likely differ. Some clonotypes were shared by all four sorted-subset donors, while others were not shared. The non-shared ones had lower generation probabilities than the shared ones.

The sample holds a few counts of this clone. Its specificity is not known. Across several immunoSEQ plates, the genomic DNA of each subset was split evenly. Repertoires were generated with immunoSEQ multiplex PCR, while TCRdb's copy carries only in-frame clones and drops some. The sample consists of roughly 1,100,000 clones, about 77% of them appearing once. The sequenced sample was memory CD4+ T cells sorted from blood. The subset is: CD45RA-negative fraction. The chain has TRBV18 and TRBJ2-7; D possibly corresponds to TRBD1 (5 bases). The source of this sequence is a young man in good health. CDR3 nucleotide sequence: TGTGCCAGCCGGCCAGGGTCCTACGAGCAGTACTTC. Protein: CASRPGSYEQYF.